One sample yielded the 22 T cell receptor beta chains listed below, sequenced in a study of blood T cell repertoires in COVID-19. The table came from immunoSEQ multiplex PCR; TCRdb's copy has only in-frame clones and leaves some out. The sample holds 72,000 or so clones; approximately 85% are singletons and the top ten take roughly 35%. The sample was peripheral blood. These receptors originate from a woman of 80 years or more with active or convalescent COVID-19.

The chain recombines TRBV7-9 with TRBJ2-1; TRBD2 agrees at 8 bases. The CDR3 covers 14 residues. The V gene's germline CDR1 is SEHNR and CDR2 FQNEAQ (reference sequence). The J segment lost 7 bases and the V segment lost 6 bases, leaving 8 bases of the junction unmatched. The CDR3 coding sequence is TGTGCCAGCAGTCCTCGCGGGGGGTTAAATGAGCAGTTCTTC. Translating it yields CASSPRGGLNEQFF.

This clone has only one observation. The chain carries TRBV24-1 and TRBJ1-5; maybe TRBD1 (5 bases). This CDR3 region has 14 residues. Germline V gives CDR1 KGHDR, CDR2 SFDVKD. Trimming took off 7 bases at V and 0 bases at J, with 9 bases between the two ends. DNA of the CDR3: TGTGCCACCAGAAACAGGTATAGCAATCAGCCCCAGCATTTT. Protein: CATRNRYSNQPQHF.

The V gene is TRBV27, the J gene TRBJ1-1, with 10 bases lining up with TRBD1. V lost 7 bases, J lost 0 bases, and 17 bases stayed unmatched. The CDR3 has 19 amino acids. Germline CDR1 reads MNHEY; CDR2 reads SMNVEV (reference sequence). In nucleotides, the CDR3 is TGTGCCAGCATTGCCCTTAGGGAGGACAGGGGGTTCCTGAACACTGAAGCTTTCTTT. Translation gives CASIALREDRGFLNTEAFF.

The rearrangement uses TRBV9 and TRBJ2-3; 13 bases map to TRBD2. The germline V gene has CDR1 SGDLS and CDR2 YYNGEE. The ends lost 0 bases at V and 4 bases at J; junction bases unmatched: 5. The CDR3 totals 17 residues. The CDR3 region has the DNA TGTGCCAGCAGCGTAGCTACTAGCGGGGGGGCGGCAGATACGCAGTATTTT. Translating gives CASSVATSGGAADTQYF.

This clone showed up just once. The chain links TRBV12-3 or TRBV12-4 to TRBJ1-5; D might be TRBD1 (5 bases). V lost 1 base, J lost 7 bases, and 8 bases lay in between. The CDR3 totals 13 residues. The CDR3 DNA reads as TGTGCCAGCAGTTTAGGGGGCACCCAGCCCCAGCATTTT. It yields the protein CASSLGGTQPQHF.

This clone was observed a few times. This chain connects TRBV6-2 or TRBV6-3 to TRBJ1-6; 7 nucleotides align to TRBD1. With 7 bases clipped from V and 8 bases from J, the junction kept 14 bases outside the gene matches. CDR1 and CDR2 (germline): MNHEY, SVGEGT. CDR3 length: 16 amino acids. CDR3 DNA: TGTGCCAGCACCCCTTTGACAGGAGGGGGCCATTCACCCCTCCACTTT. It translates to CASTPLTGGGHSPLHF.

The gene calls are TRBV18 and TRBJ1-1, with 7 bases lining up with TRBD1. This CDR3 region has 16 residues. Per germline, CDR1 KGHSH and CDR2 LQKENI. Trimming at V came to 4 bases and at J to 0 bases, leaving 8 bases not matched to a gene. The CDR3, as DNA: TGTGCCAGCTCACGACAGGGCTCCTTCATGAACACTGAAGCTTTCTTT. Its translation is CASSRQGSFMNTEAFF. The full variable domain, in which reference TRBV18 and TRBJ1-1 provide the parts outside the CDR3, is NAGVMQNPRHLVRRRGQEARLRCSPMKGHSHVYWYRQLPEEGLKFMVYLQKENIIDESGMPKERFSAEFPKEGPSILRIQQVVRGDSAAYFCASSRQGSFMNTEAFFGQGTRLTVV.

This clone was seen once. The chain has TRBV5-5 and TRBJ2-6; unclear D gene. Trimming pared 4 bases from V and 2 bases from J, leaving 7 bases between. There are 14 residues in the CDR3. In germline, CDR1 is SGHKS, CDR2 YYEKEE (reference sequence). The chain's CDR3 is CASSPLAGANVLTF. Here the CDR3 DNA reads TGTGCCAGCAGCCCGTTAGCTGGGGCCAACGTCCTGACTTTC.

This chain uses TRBV5-1 with TRBJ2-5, with TRBD2 matching over 10 bases. Germline lookup yields CDR1 SGHRS and CDR2 YFSETQ. Germline trimming cut 0 bases from V and 5 bases from J; bases unmatched to any gene: 7. The CDR3 runs 16 residues. The CDR3 region has the DNA TGCGCCAGCAGCTTGGAACTAGCGGGGTTCGGGGAGACCCAGTACTTC. Protein product: CASSLELAGFGETQYF.

The V call is TRBV11-2, the J call TRBJ1-3; D unclear. The V gene lost 1 base and the J gene lost 6 bases, with 7 bases spanning the gap. The CDR3 is 13 residues long. Germline CDR1 reads SGHAT; CDR2 reads FQNNGV. The DNA of the CDR3 is TGTGCCAGCAGCTTAGTCCCAGAAAACACCATATATTTT. Translation: CASSLVPENTIYF.

The chain recombines TRBV7-9 with TRBJ1-6; TRBD1 might be the D (5 bases). CDR3 length: 15 residues. CDR1 is SEHNR, CDR2 FQNEAQ, per germline (reference sequence). The germline V and J ends were trimmed by 10 bases and 7 bases, with 20 bases remaining between them. The CDR3 nucleotides read TGTGCCACCGACTCGGGGGTAGGAGGGAATTCACCCCTCCACTTT. Amino acid sequence: CATDSGVGGNSPLHF.

The chain joins TRBV27 to TRBJ1-2; D might be TRBD1 (6 bases). V was trimmed by 6 bases and J by 6 bases, leaving 14 bases between them. This CDR3 comprises 13 residues. Germline CDR1 is MNHEY and CDR2 is SMNVEV (reference sequence). The CDR3 is CASRRDTEDGYTF. CDR3 in DNA: TGTGCCAGCAGACGGGACACCGAGGATGGCTACACCTTC.

This chain links TRBV5-4 with TRBJ2-5; the match to TRBD2 covers 7 bases. Unmatched junction bases numbered 1, after V lost 3 bases and J lost 5 bases. CDR3 length equals 12 residues. Germline V gene lookup returns CDR1 SGHNT and CDR2 YYREEE (reference sequence). As DNA, the CDR3 is TGTGCCAGCAGCTGGGGAGGGGAGACCCAGTACTTC. Protein sequence: CASSWGGETQYF.

The chain joins TRBV20-1 to TRBJ2-7, with D maybe TRBD2 (5 bases). Trimming took 6 bases from V and 6 from J, leaving 12 bases between them. Looked up from germline, CDR1 is DFQATT and CDR2 is SNEGSKA (reference sequence). CDR3 length: 11 residues. DNA of the CDR3: TGCAGTGCCCATCTCCGGGGCGAGCAGTACTTC. Translated, it gives CSAHLRGEQYF.

In this sample, this clone turned up once. This chain uses TRBV6-5 with TRBJ1-4; possible D gene TRBD1, 6 bases. The CDR3 length is 14 residues. The ends were cut back, 4 bases at V and 7 bases at J, with 13 bases in the middle. CDR1 and CDR2 from the germline V gene are MNHEY and SVGAGI. This chain's CDR3 is CASSFRGTGEKLFF. DNA of the CDR3: TGTGCCAGCAGTTTCAGGGGAACAGGTGAAAAACTGTTTTTT.

The chain employs TRBV11-2 and TRBJ2-5; possible D gene TRBD1, 6 bases. The CDR3 has 14 residues. V dropped 4 bases and J dropped 4 bases, with 13 bases sitting between them. Germline V gene lookup returns CDR1 SGHAT and CDR2 FQNNGV. The CDR3 region is CASSSRGGVETQYF. The CDR3 nucleotides read TGTGCCAGCAGCTCCAGGGGTGGAGTAGAGACCCAGTACTTC.

The table lists this clone with a few counts. This chain joins TRBV27 and TRBJ1-6; 7 bases fit TRBD1. This CDR3 region has 14 residues. With 7 bases clipped from V and 7 bases from J, the junction kept 7 bases outside the gene matches. Germline V gives CDR1 MNHEY, CDR2 SMNVEV (reference sequence). Here the CDR3 DNA reads TGTGCCAGCAAAACATCGGGACAGAATTCACCCCTCCACTTT. Protein sequence: CASKTSGQNSPLHF.

The table lists this clone with a count of one. CDR3 nucleotides: TGTGCCAGCAGCGCCCTTGCAACTAATGAAAAACTGTTTTTT. Amino acids: CASSALATNEKLFF. The V gene is TRBV9, the J gene TRBJ1-4; unclear D gene. Between the trimmed V and J ends, which lost 3 bases and 0 bases, there was a span of 6 bases. Germline CDR1 reads SGDLS; CDR2 reads YYNGEE. The CDR3 extends over 14 amino acids. Drawing the rest from reference TRBV9 and TRBJ1-4, the complete variable domain is DSGVTQTPKHLITATGQRVTLRCSPRSGDLSVYWYQQSLDQGLQFLIQYYNGEERAKGNILERFSAQQFPDLHSELNLSSLELGDSALYFCASSALATNEKLFFGSGTQLSVL.

V is TRBV11-1 and J is TRBJ1-6; TRBD1 agrees at 9 bases. This CDR3 is built from 16 residues. The trim removed 4 bases at V and 6 bases at J, leaving 7 bases unmatched. In germline, CDR1 is SGHAT, CDR2 FQDESV (reference sequence). The CDR3 here is CASSWGTGLSNSPLHF. The CDR3, as DNA: TGTGCCAGCAGCTGGGGGACAGGGCTTTCTAATTCACCCCTCCACTTT.

This chain connects TRBV11-2 to TRBJ2-3; the D gene is possibly TRBD2 (5 bases). Trimming shortened V by 3 bases and J by 2 bases, and 15 bases separated the two germline ends. The CDR3 spans 16 residues. CDR1 is SGHAT and CDR2 is FQNNGV in the germline V gene. This CDR3 is CASSLNVRVSTDTQYF. CDR3 DNA sequence: TGTGCCAGCAGCTTGAACGTGAGGGTTTCCACAGATACGCAGTATTTT.

This rearrangement joins TRBV6-5 to TRBJ1-1, with D perhaps TRBD1 (6 bases). This CDR3 contains 13 residues. The ends were cut back, 10 bases at V and 0 bases at J, with 12 bases in the middle. Germline CDR1 is MNHEY and CDR2 is SVGAGI. CDR3 sequence: CATNRAVNTEAFF. The CDR3 DNA follows: TGTGCCACCAACAGGGCCGTGAACACTGAAGCTTTCTTT.

A single count supports this clone. The chain has TRBV15 and TRBJ2-7; D possibly corresponds to TRBD2 (6 bases). The CDR3 is made up of 14 amino acids. Trimming removed 4 bases at V and 2 bases at J, with 12 bases between. Germline V lookup: CDR1 LNHNV, CDR2 YYDKDF (reference sequence). In nucleotides, the CDR3 is TGTGCCACCAGCACCGGGACTGCACCCTACGAGCAGTACTTC. Residues: CATSTGTAPYEQYF.